This TCR beta chain was found in a study of T cells in women clearing cervical HPV infection. Worth noting for this clone: The DNA ends 3 residues before the CDR3 does, and the rest of the CDR3 is filled in from the germline J gene.

The repertoire was sequenced with immunoSEQ multiplex PCR; TCRdb's copy has only in-frame clones and lacks some. This repertoire includes tens of thousands of clones. Per germline, CDR1 LNHDA and CDR2 SQIVND (reference sequence). J gave up 5 bases and V 6 bases, and 3 bases lay outside the gene matches. This CDR3 comprises 14 residues. The sequenced material came from blood buffy coat. J is TRBJ2-2 and V is TRBV19, with 10 nucleotides matching TRBD2. The clonotype originates from a woman aged 18-69 years with a cervical HPV16 infection that either progressed to CIN3+ or cleared (not recorded which). The CDR3 loop reads CASRKREGTGELFF. CDR3 DNA (partial): TGTGCCAGTAGAAAGCGGGAGGGAACCGGGGAG. Looking up the rest from reference TRBV19 and TRBJ2-2 gives the full variable domain: DGGITQSPKYLFRKEGQNVTLSCEQNLNHDAMYWYRQDPGQGLRLIYYSQIVNDFQKGDIAEGYSVSREKKESFPLTVTSAQKNPTAFYLCASRKREGTGELFFGEGSRLTVL.